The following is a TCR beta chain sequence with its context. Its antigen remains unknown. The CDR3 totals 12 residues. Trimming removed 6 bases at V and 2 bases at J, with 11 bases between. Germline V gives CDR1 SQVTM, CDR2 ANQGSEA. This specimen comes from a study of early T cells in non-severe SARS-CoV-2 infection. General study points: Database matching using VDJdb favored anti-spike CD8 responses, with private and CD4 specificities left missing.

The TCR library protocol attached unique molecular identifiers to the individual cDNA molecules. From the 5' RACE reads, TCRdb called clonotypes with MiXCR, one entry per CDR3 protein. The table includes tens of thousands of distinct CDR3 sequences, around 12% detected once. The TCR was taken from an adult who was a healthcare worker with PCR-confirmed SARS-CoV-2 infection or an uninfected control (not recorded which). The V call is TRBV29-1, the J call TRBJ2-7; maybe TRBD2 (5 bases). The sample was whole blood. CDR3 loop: CSVGPEAYEQYF. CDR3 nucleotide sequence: TGCAGCGTCGGCCCGGAGGCCTACGAGCAGTACTTC.